The 5 T cell receptor beta chains reported below all come from one sample, sequenced in a study of T cell responses to AZD1222 COVID-19 vaccine. This table comes from immunoSEQ multiplex PCR, and its TCRdb copy is limited to in-frame clones, with some not included. The sample has more than 100,000 clones; approximately 84% are singletons. The source was peripheral blood, collected on day 0 of AZD1222 vaccination. These receptor sequences come from an adult in good health.

This clone was counted once. The V gene is TRBV9, the J gene TRBJ2-7, with a possible D match to TRBD2 (5 bases). The CDR3 is 16 residues long. The germline CDR1 and CDR2 sequences are SGDLS and YYNGEE. With 3 bases removed from V and 0 bases from J, the gap between germline ends came to 16 bases. The CDR3 region is CASSATPGLTSYEQYF. Here the CDR3 DNA reads TGTGCCAGCAGCGCGACTCCGGGATTAACCTCCTACGAGCAGTACTTC.

The chain couples TRBV3-1 (or the pseudogene TRBV3-2) to TRBJ2-5, with 10 bases identical to TRBD2. Germline CDR1 reads LGHDT; CDR2 reads YNNKEL (reference sequence). The CDR3 is 17 residues long. V shed 0 bases and J 3 bases; nucleotides not matched to a gene: 7. Here the CDR3 reads CASSQDRSSGSEETQYF. The CDR3 region has the DNA TGTGCCAGCAGCCAAGATAGGTCTAGCGGGAGTGAAGAGACCCAGTACTTC.

The chain carries TRBV9 and TRBJ1-2, with D hard to call. Germline lookup yields CDR1 SGDLS and CDR2 YYNGEE. V gave up 4 bases and J gave up 2 bases, with 12 bases separating them. The CDR3 is 14 residues long. The CDR3 protein is CASSPTGQNYGYTF. In DNA, the CDR3 is TGTGCCAGCAGCCCCACTGGGCAGAACTATGGCTACACCTTC.

The rearrangement links TRBV2 to TRBJ1-2, with 7 bases lining up with TRBD1. This CDR3 is built from 13 residues. CDR1 SNHLY and CDR2 FYNNEI come from the germline V gene. J gave up 3 bases and V 7 bases, and 5 bases lay outside the gene matches. The CDR3 reads CASTRGLDYGYTF. The DNA of the CDR3 is TGTGCCAGCACGAGGGGGCTGGACTATGGCTACACCTTC.

The chain has TRBV10-1 and TRBJ1-1; 9 positions agree with TRBD1. J lost 2 bases, V lost 3 bases, and 4 bases had no gene match. Germline V gene data show CDR1 as WNHNN and CDR2 as SYGVQD (reference sequence). The CDR3 contains 15 residues. CDR3 region: CASSDPGQGNTEAFF. The CDR3 region has the DNA TGCGCCAGCAGTGACCCGGGACAGGGAAACACTGAAGCTTTCTTT.